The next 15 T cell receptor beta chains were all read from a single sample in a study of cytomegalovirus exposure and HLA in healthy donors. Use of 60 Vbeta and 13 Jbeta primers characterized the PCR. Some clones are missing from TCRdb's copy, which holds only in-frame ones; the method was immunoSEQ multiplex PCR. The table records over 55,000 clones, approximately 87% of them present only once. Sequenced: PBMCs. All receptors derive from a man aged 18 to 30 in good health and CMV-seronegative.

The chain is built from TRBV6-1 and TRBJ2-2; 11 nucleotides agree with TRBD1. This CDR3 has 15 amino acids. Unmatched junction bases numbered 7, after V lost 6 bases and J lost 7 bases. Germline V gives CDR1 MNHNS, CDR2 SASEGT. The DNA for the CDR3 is TGTGCCAGCAGAACCGGGACAGGGGGAAGCGGGGAGCTGTTTTTT. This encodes CASRTGTGGSGELFF.

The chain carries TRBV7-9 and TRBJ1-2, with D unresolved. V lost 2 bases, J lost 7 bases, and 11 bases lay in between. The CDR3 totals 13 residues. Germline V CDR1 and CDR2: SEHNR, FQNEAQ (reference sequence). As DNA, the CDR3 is TGTGCCAGCAGCTTACAGGAAGCCGGTGGCTACACCTTC. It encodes CASSLQEAGGYTF.

CDR3 protein: CASNRPSTYEQYF. CDR3 coding DNA: TGTGCCAGCAATCGTCCTAGCACCTACGAGCAGTACTTC. The genes are TRBV2 and TRBJ2-7; maybe TRBD2 (5 bases). Trimming left V 7 bases short and J 2 bases short, with 12 bases between. CDR1 and CDR2 from the germline V gene are SNHLY and FYNNEI. This CDR3 comprises 13 residues.

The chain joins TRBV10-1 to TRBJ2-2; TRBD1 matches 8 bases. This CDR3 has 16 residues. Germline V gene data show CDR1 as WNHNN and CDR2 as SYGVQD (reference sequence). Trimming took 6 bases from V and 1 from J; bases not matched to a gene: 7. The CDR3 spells CASSQDGTGNTGELFF. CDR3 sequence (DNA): TGCGCCAGCAGCCAGGACGGGACAGGGAACACCGGGGAGCTGTTTTTT.

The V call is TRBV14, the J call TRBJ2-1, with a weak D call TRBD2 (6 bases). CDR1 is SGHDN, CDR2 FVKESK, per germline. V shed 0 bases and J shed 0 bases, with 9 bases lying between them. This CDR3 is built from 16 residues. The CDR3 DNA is TGTGCCAGCAGCCAAGAGGAGGGAAGCTCCTACAATGAGCAGTTCTTC. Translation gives CASSQEEGSSYNEQFF.

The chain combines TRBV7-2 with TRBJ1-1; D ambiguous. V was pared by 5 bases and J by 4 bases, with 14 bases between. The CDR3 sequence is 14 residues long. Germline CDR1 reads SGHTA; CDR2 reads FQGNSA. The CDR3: CASSEGGRVTEAFF. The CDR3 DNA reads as TGTGCCAGCAGCGAGGGAGGACGAGTCACTGAAGCTTTCTTT.

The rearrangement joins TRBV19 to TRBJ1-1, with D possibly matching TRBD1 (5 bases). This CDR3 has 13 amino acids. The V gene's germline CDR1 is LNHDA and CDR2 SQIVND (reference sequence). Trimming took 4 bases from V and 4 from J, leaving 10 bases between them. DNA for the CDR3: TGTGCCAGTAGTAGAGGACAAGCCACTGAAGCTTTCTTT. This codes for CASSRGQATEAFF.

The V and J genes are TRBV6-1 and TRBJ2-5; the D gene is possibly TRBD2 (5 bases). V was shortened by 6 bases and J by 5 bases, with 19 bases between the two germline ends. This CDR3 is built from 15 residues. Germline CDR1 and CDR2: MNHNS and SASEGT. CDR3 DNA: TGTGCCAGCAGGCGGACTCACCTCGGTGGGGAGACCCAGTACTTC. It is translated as CASRRTHLGGETQYF.

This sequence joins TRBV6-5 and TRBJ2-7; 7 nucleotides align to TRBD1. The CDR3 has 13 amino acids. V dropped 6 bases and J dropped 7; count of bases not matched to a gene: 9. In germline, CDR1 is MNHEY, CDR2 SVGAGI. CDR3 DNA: TGTGCCAGCAGCCGGGACAGCCTGGGTGAGCAGTACTTC. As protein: CASSRDSLGEQYF.

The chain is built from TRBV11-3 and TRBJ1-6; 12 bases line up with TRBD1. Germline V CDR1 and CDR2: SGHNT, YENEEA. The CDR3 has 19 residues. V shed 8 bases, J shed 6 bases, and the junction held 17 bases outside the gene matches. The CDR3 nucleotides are TGTGCCAGCGAGAGACGCCGGGACAGGGGGCGAGGTAGTAATTCACCCCTCCACTTT. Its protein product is CASERRRDRGRGSNSPLHF.

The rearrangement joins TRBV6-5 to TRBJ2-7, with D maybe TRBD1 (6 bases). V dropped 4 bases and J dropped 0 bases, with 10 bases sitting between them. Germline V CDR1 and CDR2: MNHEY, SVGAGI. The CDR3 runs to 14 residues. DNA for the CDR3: TGTGCCAGCAGTTTCGGACAGAACTCCTACGAGCAGTACTTC. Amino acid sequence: CASSFGQNSYEQYF.

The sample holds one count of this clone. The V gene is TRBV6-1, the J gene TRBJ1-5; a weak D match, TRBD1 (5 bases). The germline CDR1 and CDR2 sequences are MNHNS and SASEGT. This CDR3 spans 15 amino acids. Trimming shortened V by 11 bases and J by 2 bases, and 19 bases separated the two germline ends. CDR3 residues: CASSSQGVGNQPQHF. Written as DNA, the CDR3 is TGTGCCTCATCGAGCCAGGGTGTGGGCAATCAGCCCCAGCATTTT.

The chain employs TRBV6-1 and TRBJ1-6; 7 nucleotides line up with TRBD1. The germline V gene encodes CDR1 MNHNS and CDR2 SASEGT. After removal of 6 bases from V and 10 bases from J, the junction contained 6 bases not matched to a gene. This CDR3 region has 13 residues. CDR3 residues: CASRGQVGSPLHF. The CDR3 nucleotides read TGTGCCAGCAGAGGACAGGTGGGGTCACCCCTCCACTTT.

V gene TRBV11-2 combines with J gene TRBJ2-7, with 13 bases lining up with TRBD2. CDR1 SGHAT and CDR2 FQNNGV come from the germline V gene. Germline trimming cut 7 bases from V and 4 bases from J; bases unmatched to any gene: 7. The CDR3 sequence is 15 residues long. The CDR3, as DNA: TGTGCCAGCACCAGACTAGCGGGGGGCCCGTACGAGCAGTACTTC. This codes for CASTRLAGGPYEQYF.

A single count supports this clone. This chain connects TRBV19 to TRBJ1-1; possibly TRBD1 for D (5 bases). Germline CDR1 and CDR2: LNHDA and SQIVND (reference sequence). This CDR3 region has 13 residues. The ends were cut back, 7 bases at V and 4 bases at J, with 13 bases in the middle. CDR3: CASTTIRGTEAFF. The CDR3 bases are TGTGCCAGTACTACCATAAGGGGCACTGAAGCTTTCTTT.